These 20 T cell receptor beta chains were all obtained from the same sample, sequenced in a study of Ad26.COV2.S vaccination and SARS-CoV-2 variants. Sequencing used immunoSEQ multiplex PCR; TCRdb keeps in-frame clones, though not all of them. The sample contains 200,000 to 250,000 clones, around 87% of which appear only once. As to treatment: 15 to 20 received Ad26.COV2.S at low or high dose, single or two shots; about 5 received placebo; per-sample allocation not given. Sampling happened 63 days after the first vaccine or placebo injection. Sequencing used peripheral blood, obtained in a trial of Ad26.COV2.S vaccine versus placebo. Receptor source: a person aged 18 to 65 who received the Ad26.COV2.S COVID-19 vaccine or a placebo.

The chain couples TRBV7-9 to TRBJ1-1, with D perhaps matching TRBD1 (5 bases). Trimming pared 1 base from V and 4 bases from J, leaving 13 bases between. The CDR3 is 15 residues long. Per the germline V gene, CDR1 is SEHNR and CDR2 is FQNEAQ (reference sequence). DNA for the CDR3: TGTGCCAGCAGCTTAGTTGAGGGGTTTGCCACTGAAGCTTTCTTT. It translates to CASSLVEGFATEAFF.

The chain couples TRBV7-3 to TRBJ2-3; D is undetermined. The CDR3 is 16 residues long. Trimming took 0 bases from V and 1 from J, leaving 11 bases between them. The V gene's germline CDR1 is SGHTA and CDR2 FQGTGA. The CDR3, as DNA: TGTGCCAGCAGCTTAACGTCTCAGCAGCGCACAGATACGCAGTATTTT. Amino acids: CASSLTSQQRTDTQYF.

The chain has TRBV4-2 and TRBJ1-1, with a tentative D call TRBD1 (5 bases). The V end lost 4 bases, the J end lost 7 bases, and 13 bases lay between the germline ends. Germline-derived CDR1 and CDR2 are LGHNA and YNFKEQ. The CDR3 contains 13 residues. CDR3 in amino acids: CASSPSGQGEAFF. The CDR3 DNA is TGTGCCAGCAGCCCCTCGGGGCAAGGTGAAGCTTTCTTT.

The chain uses TRBV5-1 and TRBJ1-1, with D possibly being TRBD1 (5 bases). CDR3 size: 16 residues. With 0 bases removed from V and 0 bases from J, the gap between germline ends came to 12 bases. Germline CDR1 SGHRS, CDR2 YFSETQ. CDR3 sequence: CASSLEGALMNTEAFF. CDR3 sequence (DNA): TGCGCCAGCAGCTTGGAAGGGGCCCTCATGAACACTGAAGCTTTCTTT.

This clone has only one observation. This rearrangement joins TRBV7-2 to TRBJ2-3, with 9 bases identical to TRBD2. The V gene end was trimmed by 2 bases and the J gene end by 5 bases; junction bases not matched to a gene: 2. This CDR3 has 14 residues. Germline CDR1 and CDR2: SGHTA and FQGNSA. Here the CDR3 reads CASSLLAGRDTQYF. CDR3 DNA sequence: TGTGCCAGCAGCTTACTAGCGGGGCGAGATACGCAGTATTTT. Together with reference TRBV7-2 and TRBJ2-3, the CDR3 gives the full variable domain: GAGVSQSPSNKVTEKGKDVELRCDPISGHTALYWYRQSLGQGLEFLIYFQGNSAPDKSGLPSDRFSAERTGGSVSTLTIQRTQQEDSAVYLCASSLLAGRDTQYFGPGTRLTVL.

The chain is built from TRBV5-8 and TRBJ1-2, with 7 bases lining up with TRBD1. The V segment lost 1 base and the J segment 5 bases; nucleotides outside the gene matches: 2. Germline values: CDR1 SGHTS, CDR2 YDEGEE. CDR3 size: 13 residues. The CDR3 reads CASSLPGQYGYTF. The CDR3, as DNA: TGTGCCAGCAGCTTGCCGGGACAGTATGGCTACACCTTC.

This clone was counted between two and nine times. The chain carries TRBV18 and TRBJ2-3, with D perhaps TRBD2 (6 bases). V was clipped by 2 bases and J by 2 bases, with 11 bases between them. Germline lookup yields CDR1 KGHSH and CDR2 LQKENI. This CDR3 spans 15 amino acids. In DNA form, the CDR3 reads TGTGCCAGCTCACCAATGGGACTGAACACAGATACGCAGTATTTT. Amino acid sequence: CASSPMGLNTDTQYF.

This chain joins TRBV6-2 or TRBV6-3 and TRBJ2-3; D is ambiguous. V dropped 0 bases and J dropped 1 base, with 8 bases sitting between them. Germline values: CDR1 MNHEY, CDR2 SVGEGT. The CDR3 is 15 residues long. The CDR3 coding sequence is TGTGCCAGCAGTTACTCTGGCAGCCGCACAGATACGCAGTATTTT. Its translation: CASSYSGSRTDTQYF.

This clone appeared a single time. The chain combines TRBV24-1 with TRBJ2-7; 11 nucleotides agree with TRBD1. Looked up from germline, CDR1 is KGHDR and CDR2 is SFDVKD. Losses at the gene ends were 4 bases for V and 4 bases for J; bases not matched to a gene: 8. The CDR3 consists of 16 residues. The CDR3 spells CATSDSGQGAKYEQYF. DNA for the CDR3: TGTGCCACCAGTGACTCCGGACAGGGGGCTAAGTACGAGCAGTACTTC.

V gene TRBV27 combines with J gene TRBJ2-2; 7 nucleotides line up with TRBD2. CDR3 length: 17 amino acids. Germline loops: CDR1 MNHEY, CDR2 SMNVEV (reference sequence). Germline trimming cut 6 bases from V and 5 bases from J; bases unmatched to any gene: 15. The CDR3 nucleotides read TGTGCCAGCAGCCAAACTAGGACTAGTGGGGTGACCGGGGAGCTGTTTTTT. This sequence encodes CASSQTRTSGVTGELFF.

V is TRBV25-1 and J is TRBJ1-1; unclear D gene. Trimming left V 4 bases short and J 0 bases short, with 9 bases between. The CDR3 runs 14 residues. The germline V gene encodes CDR1 MGHDK and CDR2 SYGVNS. The CDR3 DNA follows: TGTGCCAGCAGTGGGTCTGCAATGAACACTGAAGCTTTCTTT. It specifies CASSGSAMNTEAFF.

V and J are TRBV5-4 and TRBJ1-2; possibly TRBD1 for D (5 bases). The length of the CDR3 is 14 residues. The V and J ends lost 0 bases and 4 bases respectively, with 10 bases between them. Per the germline V gene, CDR1 is SGHNT and CDR2 is YYREEE (reference sequence). CDR3 in DNA: TGTGCCAGCAGCTTGGCCGGGACTTTCTATGGCTACACCTTC. Translating it yields CASSLAGTFYGYTF.

This sequence joins TRBV28 and TRBJ2-5; D gene uncertain. Germline V gene lookup returns CDR1 MDHEN and CDR2 SYDVKM. Trimming took off 5 bases at V and 4 bases at J, with 17 bases between the two ends. There are 15 residues in the CDR3. CDR3: CASSPADGIGETQYF. CDR3 DNA sequence: TGTGCCAGCAGTCCGGCGGACGGTATCGGAGAGACCCAGTACTTC.

The gene calls are TRBV6-5 and TRBJ1-2, with D possibly matching TRBD1 (5 bases). CDR1 and CDR2 (germline): MNHEY, SVGAGI. Trimming cost V 0 bases and J 4 bases, with 9 bases left between them. CDR3 length: 14 amino acids. CDR3 loop: CASSYSDSTYGYTF. CDR3 coding DNA: TGTGCCAGCAGTTACTCCGACAGTACCTATGGCTACACCTTC.

The chain recombines TRBV25-1 with TRBJ1-4; D is undetermined. Germline CDR1 and CDR2: MGHDK and SYGVNS. Trimming cost V 3 bases and J 8 bases, with 13 bases left between them. CDR3 length: 14 residues. CDR3 nucleotide sequence: TGTGCCAGCAGTGATTGGGGAACTCGGGAAAAACTGTTTTTT. As protein: CASSDWGTREKLFF.

About this clone: This same CDR3 is encoded by further DNA sequences in the sample. The chain couples TRBV28 to TRBJ2-1; TRBD2 aligns across 11 bases. The germline V gene encodes CDR1 MDHEN and CDR2 SYDVKM. The CDR3 has 16 amino acids. J lost 2 bases, V lost 6 bases, and 6 bases had no gene match. The CDR3 sequence is CASRTGTSGTYNEQFF. CDR3 DNA sequence: TGTGCCAGCAGAACTGGGACTAGCGGAACCTACAATGAGCAGTTCTTC.

The J gene is TRBJ2-5, the V gene TRBV28, with 12 bases lining up with TRBD1. Germline lookup yields CDR1 MDHEN and CDR2 SYDVKM. This CDR3 has 16 residues. The V segment lost 5 bases and the J segment 6 bases; nucleotides outside the gene matches: 10. The CDR3 DNA follows: TGTGCCAGCAGTGCCTCCGGGACAGGGGGCACAAAGACCCAGTACTTC. Its protein product is CASSASGTGGTKTQYF. The entire variable domain, with the rest obtained from reference TRBV28 and TRBJ2-5, is as follows: DVKVTQSSRYLVKRTGEKVFLECVQDMDHENMFWYRQDPGLGLRLIYFSYDVKMKEKGDIPEGYSVSREKKERFSLILESASTNQTSMYLCASSASGTGGTKTQYFGPGTRLLVL.

V usage is TRBV7-2 and J usage is TRBJ2-1; 7 positions match TRBD2. The CDR3 extends over 15 amino acids. The V gene's germline CDR1 is SGHTA and CDR2 FQGNSA. J was trimmed by 6 bases and V by 1 base; bases with no gene match: 6. This CDR3 is CASSLGGASGNEQFF. CDR3 DNA: TGTGCCAGCAGCTTAGGAGGGGCTAGCGGCAATGAGCAGTTCTTC.

This chain links TRBV7-8 with TRBJ2-1; TRBD2 aligns across 10 bases. Germline CDR1 is SGHVS and CDR2 is FQNEAQ. The junction had 16 bases not matched to a gene; V was cut back by 3 bases and J by 8 bases. This CDR3 is built from 18 residues. CDR3 residues: CASSLPDASGRLLDEQFF. CDR3 sequence (DNA): TGTGCCAGCAGCTTGCCTGATGCTAGCGGGAGACTATTGGATGAGCAGTTCTTC.

The chain has TRBV5-5 and TRBJ1-1, with D uncertain. The V end lost 6 bases, the J end lost 4 bases, and 13 bases lay between the germline ends. Germline values: CDR1 SGHKS, CDR2 YYEKEE (reference sequence). The length of the CDR3 is 13 residues. This CDR3 is CASTLGRVTEAFF. In DNA, the CDR3 is TGTGCCAGCACCCTTGGGAGGGTCACTGAAGCTTTCTTT.